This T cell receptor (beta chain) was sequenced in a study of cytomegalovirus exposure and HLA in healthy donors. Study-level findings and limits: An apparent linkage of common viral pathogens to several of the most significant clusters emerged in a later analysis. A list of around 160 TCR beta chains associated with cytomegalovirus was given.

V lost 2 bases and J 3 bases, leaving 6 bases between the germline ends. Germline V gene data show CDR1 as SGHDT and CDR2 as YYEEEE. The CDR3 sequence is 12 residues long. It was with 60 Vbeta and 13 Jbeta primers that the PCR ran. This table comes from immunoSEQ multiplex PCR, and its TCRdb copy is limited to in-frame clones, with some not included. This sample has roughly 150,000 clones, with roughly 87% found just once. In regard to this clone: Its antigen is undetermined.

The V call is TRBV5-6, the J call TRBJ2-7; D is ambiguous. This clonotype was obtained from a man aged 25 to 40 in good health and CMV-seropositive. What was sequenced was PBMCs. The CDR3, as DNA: TGTGCCAGCAGCTTTAGTGACTACGAGCAGTACTTC. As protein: CASSFSDYEQYF.